These 11 T cell receptor beta chains share one sample of origin, sequenced in a study of cytomegalovirus exposure and HLA in healthy donors. PCR primers comprised 60 Vbeta and 13 Jbeta primers. Measured with immunoSEQ multiplex PCR; TCRdb has only the in-frame clones, and not every one. Of 150,000 to 200,000 clones listed, approximately 80% were seen once; the top ten hold 7.4%. The material sequenced was PBMCs. Receptors were obtained from a male donor in good health and CMV-seropositive.

The chain carries TRBV7-2 and TRBJ1-1; 7 bases are a match to TRBD1. The CDR3 is 15 residues long. V gave up 3 bases and J gave up 2 bases; unmatched junction bases: 6. Germline assignment: CDR1 SGHTA and CDR2 FQGNSA. CDR3 protein: CASSFYRGPNTEAFF. The CDR3 coding sequence is TGTGCCAGCAGCTTTTACAGGGGACCCAACACTGAAGCTTTCTTT.

V gene TRBV5-1 combines with J gene TRBJ2-1, with TRBD2 matching 7 bases. Germline V gene sequence: CDR1 SGHRS, CDR2 YFSETQ. V lost 0 bases and J lost 8; bases outside the gene matches: 8. The CDR3 runs 15 residues. CDR3 amino acids: CASSLGDYINDEQFF. The CDR3 DNA reads TGCGCCAGCAGCTTGGGGGACTATATCAACGATGAGCAGTTCTTC.

DNA for the CDR3: TGTGCCAGTGGCGGGGGAAGCACAGATACGCAGTATTTT. Amino acids: CASGGGSTDTQYF. The chain carries TRBV19 and TRBJ2-3, with 7 bases matching TRBD2. This CDR3 has 13 residues. Per the germline V gene, CDR1 is LNHDA and CDR2 is SQIVND (reference sequence). Unmatched junction bases numbered 2, after V lost 8 bases and J lost 0 bases.

V and J are TRBV4-1 and TRBJ2-3; 7 positions agree with TRBD2. Per germline, CDR1 MGHRA and CDR2 YSYEKL. The J segment lost 0 bases and the V segment lost 2 bases, leaving 8 bases of the junction unmatched. The CDR3 runs 17 residues. In DNA form, the CDR3 reads TGCGCCAGCAGCCAAATCTCGGGGGGTCCTAGCACAGATACGCAGTATTTT. Translation: CASSQISGGPSTDTQYF.

This clone was counted a few times. The J gene is TRBJ2-2, the V gene TRBV6-5; 7 positions agree with TRBD1. The CDR3 has 14 amino acids. Looked up from germline, CDR1 is MNHEY and CDR2 is SVGAGI. Germline trimming cut 5 bases from V and 3 bases from J; bases unmatched to any gene: 3. The CDR3, as DNA: TGTGCCAGCAGTGACGGACAGGACACCGGGGAGCTGTTTTTT. It codes for CASSDGQDTGELFF.

The chain links TRBV11-2 to TRBJ1-4, with D unclear. Germline CDR1 SGHAT, CDR2 FQNNGV. The CDR3 length is 15 residues. The V end was cut by 6 bases, the J end by 7 bases, with 18 bases between. The CDR3, as DNA: TGTGCCAGCAGTCTCGATTACAGCGGACGTGAAAAACTGTTTTTT. Translated: CASSLDYSGREKLFF.

The CDR3 is CASSPSPDSNSPLHF. CDR3 DNA sequence: TGTGCCAGCAGCCCCTCCCCCGACAGCAATTCACCCCTCCACTTT. The chain employs TRBV9 and TRBJ1-6; D might be TRBD1 (5 bases). The CDR3 is 15 amino acids. Per germline, CDR1 SGDLS and CDR2 YYNGEE. With 4 bases removed from V and 7 bases from J, the gap between germline ends came to 15 bases.

In its sample, this clone was seen a few times. CDR3 region: CASSQVQGTGEQYF. CDR3 coding DNA: TGTGCCAGCAGCCAAGTTCAGGGAACGGGTGAGCAGTACTTC. This chain joins TRBV11-2 and TRBJ2-7; a possible D gene is TRBD1 (5 bases). CDR1 and CDR2 from the germline V gene are SGHAT and FQNNGV. Trimming removed 5 bases from V and 7 bases from J, with 18 bases in between. The CDR3 extends over 14 amino acids.

The chain couples TRBV30 to TRBJ2-3; perhaps TRBD2 as D (7 bases). The CDR3 runs to 16 residues. V was pared by 0 bases and J by 3 bases, with 16 bases between. Germline CDR1 is GTSNPN and CDR2 is SVGIG (reference sequence). CDR3 amino acids: CAWSVGSGGRTDTQYF. The CDR3 DNA reads as TGTGCCTGGAGTGTAGGGTCCGGGGGGCGAACAGATACGCAGTATTTT.

This clone was counted between two and nine times. It differs at one base from a far larger clone, so likely a read error. The V call is TRBV4-3, the J call TRBJ1-1; D is possibly TRBD1 (5 bases). Germline loops: CDR1 LGHNA, CDR2 YSLEER. The V end lost 0 bases, the J end lost 3 bases, and 11 bases lay between the germline ends. CDR3 length: 15 residues. The CDR3 nucleotides read TGCGCCAGCAGCCAAGAATGGGGGGGTCACACTGAAGCTTTCTTT. This gives the protein CASSQEWGGHTEAFF.

This rearrangement joins TRBV12-5 to TRBJ2-3; 9 nucleotides align to TRBD2. This CDR3 is built from 16 residues. Per germline, CDR1 LGHNT and CDR2 FRNRAP. The V gene end was trimmed by 1 base and the J gene end by 2 bases; junction bases not matched to a gene: 4. The CDR3 DNA sequence: TGTGCTAGTGGTTTGGGACTAGCGGATACCACAGATACGCAGTATTTT. This gives the protein CASGLGLADTTDTQYF.